These T cell receptor beta chains were read from a single sample in a study of neoadjuvant anti-PD-1 for oral cavity cancer. Libraries were prepared by immunoSEQ multiplex PCR; TCRdb keeps only in-frame clonotypes and omits some of them. The sample shows roughly 15,000 clones, 60% to 80% of them seen only once. The source material was PBMCs, sampled after nivolumab (anti-PD-1) treatment. The receptors here all came from a person aged 35-80 years with oral cavity squamous cell carcinoma. CDR3s include the opening cysteine and the closing phenylalanine or tryptophan. A D gene is named only where the DNA matches it firmly. Only some rows state a clone size, as once, few, many or a class for expanded clones.

D,V,J,size,DNA,CDR3
.,TRBV9,TRBJ1-2,few,TGTGCCAGCAGCGTAGCCCAACTCAACTATGGCTACACCTTC,CASSVAQLNYGYTF
.,TRBV27,TRBJ2-7,.,TGTGCCAGCAAACAGGTAACCTACGAGCAGTACTTC,CASKQVTYEQYF
TRBD1,TRBV9,TRBJ2-1,.,TGTGCCAGCAGCGTGGGACAGGGGGGCTACAATGAGCAGTTCTTC,CASSVGQGGYNEQFF
TRBD2,TRBV5-4,TRBJ2-5,.,TGTGCCAGCAGCTCCAAGACTAGCGCACAAGAGACCCAGTACTTC,CASSSKTSAQETQYF
.,TRBV6-1,TRBJ2-1,.,TGTGCCAGCAGTGAAGCCTATAACAATGAGCAGTTCTTC,CASSEAYNNEQFF
TRBD1,TRBV2,TRBJ2-2,.,TGTGCCACGACCGGACAGGGATTGTACACCGGGGAGCTGTTTTTT,CATTGQGLYTGELFF
TRBD1,TRBV9,TRBJ1-3,.,TGTGCCAGCAGCTATACAGATACAGGGGCCAGCTCTGGAAACACCATATATTTT,CASSYTDTGASSGNTIYF
.,TRBV28,TRBJ1-1,.,TGTGCCAGCACACCCCCATTCGACACTGAAGCTTTCTTT,CASTPPFDTEAFF
.,TRBV5-4,TRBJ2-7,.,TGTGCCAGCAGCCAACAGTCACAGACCCACGAGCAGTACTTC,CASSQQSQTHEQYF
TRBD1,TRBV19,TRBJ1-2,.,TGTGCCAGTAGTCCTCCCGGGACAGCGTATGGCTACACCTTC,CASSPPGTAYGYTF
.,TRBV5-1,TRBJ1-2,.,TGCGCCAGCAGCTCGGACAGCTATGGCTACACCTTC,CASSSDSYGYTF
TRBD1,TRBV4-1,TRBJ2-7,once,TGCGCCAGCAGCCAACCCCGGACAGGGAACTACGAGCAGTACTTC,CASSQPRTGNYEQYF
TRBD1,TRBV5-6,TRBJ2-3,.,TGTGCCAGCAGCTTGTTTGCTTTCGAGGGACAGGGTTGGTATTTT,CASSLFAFEGQGWYF
TRBD2,TRBV2,TRBJ2-7,.,TGTGCCAGCAGTGGACTAGCGGGTCACTACGAGCAGTACTTC,CASSGLAGHYEQYF
.,TRBV30,TRBJ1-1,few,TGTGCCTGGACTAGAAGGGGTTCTGAAGCTTTCTTT,CAWTRRGSEAFF
TRBD1,TRBV5-1,TRBJ1-2,.,TGCGCCAGCAGCCAAAGCCCGGGGACAGGGTCCCATGGCTACACCTTC,CASSQSPGTGSHGYTF
TRBD1,TRBV6-5,TRBJ1-1,.,TGTGCCAGCAGTTCCACAGGGGGCCGCACTGAAGCTTTCTTT,CASSSTGGRTEAFF
.,TRBV10-3,TRBJ1-2,few,TGTGCCATCAGTGAACGAGGGGACGGCTACACCTTC,CAISERGDGYTF
.,TRBV29-1,TRBJ1-3,.,TGCAGCGTTGGGGGGGCTGGTGGAAACACCATATATTTT,CSVGGAGGNTIYF
TRBD2,TRBV7-3,TRBJ2-5,.,TGTGCCAGCAGCTTAAAAAGGCTCGGTTCGGCGGGAGAGGAAGAGACCCAGTACTTC,CASSLKRLGSAGEEETQYF
TRBD1,TRBV5-4,TRBJ2-7,.,TGTGCCAGCAGCTTGAAACAGGGGACCTACGAGCAGTACTTC,CASSLKQGTYEQYF
.,TRBV5-1,TRBJ2-1,.,TGCGCCAGCAGCTCGTTCACAGCGTCTGAGCAGTTCTTC,CASSSFTASEQFF
TRBD1,TRBV7-8,TRBJ2-2,.,TGTGCCAGCAGGAAGACAGGGGCGAACACCGGGGAGCTGTTTTTT,CASRKTGANTGELFF
TRBD2,TRBV7-9,TRBJ2-1,few,TGTGCCAGCAGCCCTCGGGGACTACCAATGGGGAATGAGCAGTTCTTC,CASSPRGLPMGNEQFF
.,TRBV4-1,TRBJ2-1,.,TGCGCCAGCAGCCAAGAGGTGGGTGAGCAGTTCTTC,CASSQEVGEQFF
TRBD1,TRBV19,TRBJ1-5,few,TGTGCCAGTAGAAGGAGAGGACAGGGGGCGCGTCAGCCCCAGCATTTT,CASRRRGQGARQPQHF
.,TRBV28,TRBJ1-5,.,TGTGCCGCCGGCCGCCTCGGACAGCCCCAGCATTTT,CAAGRLGQPQHF
TRBD2,TRBV5-1,TRBJ2-7,.,TGCGCCAGCAGCCCGGGACTAGCGTTTGTATACGAGCAGTACTTC,CASSPGLAFVYEQYF
.,TRBV5-6,TRBJ2-1,.,TGTGCCAGCAGCTTAAATAAGCAGGAGCCATACAATGAGCAGTTCTTC,CASSLNKQEPYNEQFF
TRBD1,TRBV30,TRBJ1-6,few,TGTGCCTGGGGAGGACAGGTTGGATCACCCCTCCACTTT,CAWGGQVGSPLHF
.,TRBV2,TRBJ2-7,once,TGTGCCAGCAGCACCCAGGACTGGCCGATGTTCTTATACGAGCAGTACTTC,CASSTQDWPMFLYEQYF
TRBD2,TRBV5-1,TRBJ2-7,.,TGCGCCAGCAGCCTGGAGGTAGCGGGAGTCTACGAGCAGTACTTC,CASSLEVAGVYEQYF
.,TRBV7-6,TRBJ2-7,.,TGTGCCAGCAGCTTAGCCGGGGGGCCGGGGAACGAGCAGTACTTC,CASSLAGGPGNEQYF
.,TRBV2,TRBJ2-7,.,TGTGCCAGCAGCTTCACCTACGAGCAGTACTTC,CASSFTYEQYF
.,TRBV6-5,TRBJ2-5,.,TGTGCCAGCACCGACGGGGAAAAAGAGACCCAGTACTTC,CASTDGEKETQYF
TRBD2,TRBV6-1,TRBJ2-5,.,TGTGCCAGCAGTACTTTGACAGCGGGAGGGGAGACCCAGTACTTC,CASSTLTAGGETQYF
.,TRBV29-1,TRBJ1-1,.,TGCAGCGTTAGGGGGGCGGGAACTGAAGCTTTCTTT,CSVRGAGTEAFF
TRBD2,TRBV5-1,TRBJ2-5,.,TGCGCCAGCAGCTTGGGAGTCGCTAGCGGGGGGGCGCAGACCCAGTACTTC,CASSLGVASGGAQTQYF
.,TRBV19,TRBJ2-1,few,TGTGCCAGTAGTATGACAGGTGATGCCAATGAGCAGTTCTTC,CASSMTGDANEQFF
.,TRBV5-8,TRBJ2-7,.,TGTGCCAGCAGCTTCGGCAGCTACGAGCAGTACTTC,CASSFGSYEQYF
.,TRBV7-8,TRBJ2-5,.,TGTGCCAGCAGCTCCTTCAGGGAGGCAAGGGAGACCCAGTACTTC,CASSSFREARETQYF
TRBD2,TRBV10-1,TRBJ2-7,.,TGCGCCAGCAGTGCGGCTAGCGGGAGCGCCGAGCAGTACTTC,CASSAASGSAEQYF
.,TRBV6-1,TRBJ1-1,.,TGTGCCAGCAGTCAAATTGACAGGAACACTGAAGCTTTCTTT,CASSQIDRNTEAFF
.,TRBV7-2,TRBJ2-5,.,TGTGCCAGCAGCTCTAATTTAGGCCTCCAGGAGGCCCAGTACTTC,CASSSNLGLQEAQYF
.,TRBV10-2,TRBJ2-7,.,TGCGCCAGCCGTACGGGGTTCTCCTACGAGCAGTACTTC,CASRTGFSYEQYF
TRBD1,TRBV28,TRBJ1-5,once,TGTGCCAGCAGAAACCTTTACAGGGGAAGCAGCAATCAGCCCCAGCATTTT,CASRNLYRGSSNQPQHF
.,TRBV5-6,TRBJ1-6,.,TGTGCCAGCAGCTTGAGCATGGGATATAATTCACCCCTCCACTTT,CASSLSMGYNSPLHF
.,TRBV5-1,TRBJ2-7,.,TGCGCCAGCGCCAGTTTGGTAGACCGCACCCCCTCCTACGAGCAGTACTTC,CASASLVDRTPSYEQYF
.,TRBV7-2,TRBJ2-7,.,TGTGCCAGCAGCATCACAGGGAACGGCGAGCAGTACTTC,CASSITGNGEQYF
.,TRBV6-6,TRBJ2-7,.,TGTGCCAGCAGTTATTCAGCGACCGGTGAGCAGTACTTC,CASSYSATGEQYF
.,TRBV6-6,TRBJ1-5,.,TGTGCCAGCAGTCAATCTGGACAGTCCAATCAGCCCCAGCATTTT,CASSQSGQSNQPQHF
TRBD2,TRBV11-2,TRBJ2-7,.,TGTGCCAGCAGCTCCTATTACTCCCTCGGAGAGCGGGAGGCCTACGAGCAGTACTTC,CASSSYYSLGEREAYEQYF